The clone carrying this T cell receptor beta chain showed up many times. Its target is not known. Arm-PCR with iRepertoire HTBI primers amplified the CDR3 regions for these TCR beta libraries. TCRdb reprocessed the multiplex PCR reads via MiXCR and lists one record per CDR3 protein. Among about 540,000 distinct CDR3 sequences listed, roughly 13% were seen once. The V end lost 5 bases, the J end lost 3 bases, and 4 bases lay between the germline ends. This CDR3 comprises 11 residues. As for time point: newly diagnosed GD, antithyroid drugs for less than 3 months. PBMC RNA was the source of the TCR library. This sample stems from a study of regulatory T cells in long-lasting Graves disease. Notes on the study in general: The study found persistent patients shared more public clonotypes (over 2,500) than new patients (approximately 870). Patients with persistent disease showed a bias toward TRBV28, TRBJ1-2 and TRBJ2-5.

The data were also submitted as part of a second study, on T cells in Graves' hyperthyroidism and ophthalmopathy. That study reports: Patients having uncontrolled infection, another autoimmune disease, pregnancy or lactation were not included.

Source: peripheral blood mononuclear cells (PBMCs), taken at new diagnosis, from a patient treated with antithyroid drugs. V is TRBV12-3 or TRBV12-4 and J is TRBJ1-1; D call uncertain. The receptor comes from a man aged 25-45 years with Graves disease. CDR3 DNA: TGTGCCAGCAGTGGGGACACTGAAGCTTTCTTT. Protein sequence: CASSGDTEAFF.